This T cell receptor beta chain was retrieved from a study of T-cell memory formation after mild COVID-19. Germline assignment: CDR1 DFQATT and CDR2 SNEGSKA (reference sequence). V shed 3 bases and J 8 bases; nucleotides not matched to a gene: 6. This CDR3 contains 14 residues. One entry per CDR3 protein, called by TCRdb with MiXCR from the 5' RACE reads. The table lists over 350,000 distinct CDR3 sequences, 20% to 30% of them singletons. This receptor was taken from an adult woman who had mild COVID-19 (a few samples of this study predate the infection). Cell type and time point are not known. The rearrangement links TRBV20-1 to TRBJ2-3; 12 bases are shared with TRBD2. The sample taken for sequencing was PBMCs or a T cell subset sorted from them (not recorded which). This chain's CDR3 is CSASPTSGGVTQYF. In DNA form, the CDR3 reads TGCAGTGCTAGCCCGACTAGCGGGGGTGTTACGCAGTATTTT.